This is a list of T cell receptor beta chains from one sample in a study of T cells in localized non-small cell lung cancer. This table comes from immunoSEQ multiplex PCR, and its TCRdb copy is limited to in-frame clones, with some not included. The sample has over 30,000 clones; about 85% are singletons. The sequencing used peripheral blood mononuclear cells, collected before any cancer treatment. These receptors all stem from a man aged 35 to 70 with stage III lung adenocarcinoma. CDR3s include the opening cysteine and the closing phenylalanine or tryptophan. Fields, in order: clone size, D gene, V gene, J gene, CDR3 DNA, CDR3 protein. D genes are given only for firm matches. Expanded clones get a size class; other rows say once, few or many, or leave the size out.

abundance: .
d_gene: TRBD1
v_gene: TRBV4-2
j_gene: TRBJ1-2
CDR3nt: TGTGCCAGCAGTCACTCCTGGGACAGTGACTATGGCTACACCTTC
CDR3aa: CASSHSWDSDYGYTF

abundance: once
d_gene: TRBD1
v_gene: TRBV4-2
j_gene: TRBJ1-2
CDR3nt: TGTGCCAGCAGCCAAGGACACGGACAGGGAGGTCGTGGCTACACCTTC
CDR3aa: CASSQGHGQGGRGYTF

abundance: .
d_gene: .
v_gene: TRBV19
j_gene: TRBJ1-2
CDR3nt: TGTGCCAGTCGACACACCGGGGCCCCAGGTCATGGCTACACCTTC
CDR3aa: CASRHTGAPGHGYTF

abundance: .
d_gene: .
v_gene: TRBV4-1
j_gene: TRBJ1-1
CDR3nt: TGCGCCAGCAGCCGTCGGGACGGGGACACTGAAGCTTTCTTT
CDR3aa: CASSRRDGDTEAFF

abundance: .
d_gene: TRBD1
v_gene: TRBV6-6
j_gene: TRBJ1-1
CDR3nt: TGTGCCAGCAGCCTCCTATCCGGGACAGTCGAAGCTTTCTTT
CDR3aa: CASSLLSGTVEAFF

abundance: .
d_gene: .
v_gene: TRBV14
j_gene: TRBJ1-1
CDR3nt: TGTGCCAGCAGCCAAGAAGGTGGGGCGAAGACTGAAGCTTTCTTT
CDR3aa: CASSQEGGAKTEAFF

abundance: once
d_gene: .
v_gene: TRBV18
j_gene: TRBJ1-2
CDR3nt: TGTGCCAGCTCACCTATTGGTGGGTTACGTGGCTACACCTTC
CDR3aa: CASSPIGGLRGYTF

abundance: .
d_gene: .
v_gene: TRBV2
j_gene: TRBJ1-5
CDR3nt: TGTGCCAGCAGTGAAATAAACAGGGATGATACCCAGCATTTT
CDR3aa: CASSEINRDDTQHF

abundance: .
d_gene: .
v_gene: TRBV7-7
j_gene: TRBJ2-2
CDR3nt: TGTGCTAGCAGCCGTCTCCTTGGGGGAGGTGGCACCGGGGAGCTGTTTTTT
CDR3aa: CASSRLLGGGGTGELFF

abundance: once
d_gene: .
v_gene: TRBV2
j_gene: TRBJ2-7
CDR3nt: TGTGCCAGCAGTGAATCGGTAGGGAACTCCTACGAGCAGTACTTC
CDR3aa: CASSESVGNSYEQYF

abundance: .
d_gene: TRBD1
v_gene: TRBV7-8
j_gene: TRBJ2-1
CDR3nt: TGTGCCAGCACTCCTTCTAGGGACAGATCCTACAATGAGCAGTTCTTC
CDR3aa: CASTPSRDRSYNEQFF

abundance: .
d_gene: .
v_gene: TRBV5-5
j_gene: TRBJ2-7
CDR3nt: TGTGCCAGCAGCTTTGGGGGACGATATATTTCGGAGCAGTACTTC
CDR3aa: CASSFGGRYISEQYF

abundance: .
d_gene: .
v_gene: TRBV4-3
j_gene: TRBJ2-2
CDR3nt: TGCGCCAGCAGCCGGACCCTCCGGGACACCTACACCGGGGAGCTGTTTTTT
CDR3aa: CASSRTLRDTYTGELFF

abundance: .
d_gene: .
v_gene: TRBV29-1
j_gene: TRBJ2-7
CDR3nt: TGCAGCGTTGAGGCAGGGCACTACGAGCAGTACTTC
CDR3aa: CSVEAGHYEQYF

abundance: .
d_gene: .
v_gene: TRBV7-9
j_gene: TRBJ2-7
CDR3nt: TGTGCCAGCAGCTTAGTACCCCCCGCCTACGAGCAGTACTTC
CDR3aa: CASSLVPPAYEQYF

abundance: .
d_gene: .
v_gene: TRBV7-3
j_gene: TRBJ2-1
CDR3nt: TGTGCCAGCAGCTTATCCGGGTCAGGGAATGAGCAGTTCTTC
CDR3aa: CASSLSGSGNEQFF

abundance: .
d_gene: .
v_gene: TRBV7-6
j_gene: TRBJ1-1
CDR3nt: TGTGCCAGCAGCTTAGCGCCTCAGGGTAACACTGAAGCTTTCTTT
CDR3aa: CASSLAPQGNTEAFF

abundance: .
d_gene: .
v_gene: TRBV4-3
j_gene: TRBJ2-1
CDR3nt: TGCGCCAGCAGCCTTACCCGGGTTCCACCCAATGAGCAGTTCTTC
CDR3aa: CASSLTRVPPNEQFF

abundance: .
d_gene: TRBD2
v_gene: TRBV29-1
j_gene: TRBJ2-1
CDR3nt: TGCAGCGTTGAAGACCCCTTCGTAGCGGGGGGTCGGAATGAGCAGTTCTTC
CDR3aa: CSVEDPFVAGGRNEQFF

abundance: .
d_gene: .
v_gene: TRBV28
j_gene: TRBJ2-3
CDR3nt: TGTGCCAGCAGTTATGGGACTTACCAAACAGATACGCAGTATTTT
CDR3aa: CASSYGTYQTDTQYF

abundance: .
d_gene: .
v_gene: TRBV4-3
j_gene: TRBJ1-2
CDR3nt: TGCGCCAGCAGCCAAGACCCCAACAGGGTGGGCTATGGCTACACCTTC
CDR3aa: CASSQDPNRVGYGYTF

abundance: .
d_gene: .
v_gene: TRBV23-1
j_gene: TRBJ1-2
CDR3nt: TGCGCCAGCAGTCAATGGGCCAGTGCGCGTGGCTACACCTTC
CDR3aa: CASSQWASARGYTF

abundance: once
d_gene: .
v_gene: TRBV5-1
j_gene: TRBJ2-2
CDR3nt: TGCGCCAGCAGCCCGGAGGGCGGGGAGCTGTTTTTT
CDR3aa: CASSPEGGELFF

abundance: .
d_gene: .
v_gene: TRBV28
j_gene: TRBJ1-2
CDR3nt: TGTGCCAGCAGTCTCTCCCGGGGGCGCGCCTATGGCTACACCTTC
CDR3aa: CASSLSRGRAYGYTF

abundance: .
d_gene: TRBD1
v_gene: TRBV9
j_gene: TRBJ1-2
CDR3nt: TGTGCCAGCAGCGCCACAGGGGGATATGGCTATGGCTACACCTTC
CDR3aa: CASSATGGYGYGYTF

abundance: .
d_gene: TRBD1
v_gene: TRBV6-1
j_gene: TRBJ1-6
CDR3nt: TGTGCCAGCAATATTGACAGGGCCAATTCACCCCTCCACTTT
CDR3aa: CASNIDRANSPLHF

abundance: .
d_gene: TRBD2
v_gene: TRBV7-3
j_gene: TRBJ2-1
CDR3nt: TGTGCCAGCAGCCTCATTAGCGGGGGGGCAAATGAGCAGTTCTTC
CDR3aa: CASSLISGGANEQFF

abundance: .
d_gene: TRBD1
v_gene: TRBV30
j_gene: TRBJ2-6
CDR3nt: TGTGCCTCGCAACGGGACAGGGCCTTTTCTGGGGCCAACGTCCTGACTTTC
CDR3aa: CASQRDRAFSGANVLTF

abundance: .
d_gene: .
v_gene: TRBV7-8
j_gene: TRBJ2-3
CDR3nt: TGTGCCAGCAGCTTCAGGGTGGCCCCCGATACGCAGTATTTT
CDR3aa: CASSFRVAPDTQYF

abundance: .
d_gene: TRBD1
v_gene: TRBV2
j_gene: TRBJ2-1
CDR3nt: TGTGCCAGCAGTGCGGGACAGGGGTACAATGAGCAGTTCTTC
CDR3aa: CASSAGQGYNEQFF

abundance: once
d_gene: .
v_gene: TRBV14
j_gene: TRBJ1-6
CDR3nt: TGTGCCAGCAGCCCCTCCCCCCAAAATTCACCCCTCCACTTT
CDR3aa: CASSPSPQNSPLHF

abundance: .
d_gene: .
v_gene: TRBV29-1
j_gene: TRBJ1-1
CDR3nt: TGCAGCGGAAAGGGGTTCGTGAACACTGAAGCTTTCTTT
CDR3aa: CSGKGFVNTEAFF

abundance: .
d_gene: .
v_gene: TRBV27
j_gene: TRBJ1-5
CDR3nt: TGTGCCAGCAGCCGTGGACCCGCTAGCAATCAGCCCCAGCATTTT
CDR3aa: CASSRGPASNQPQHF

abundance: .
d_gene: .
v_gene: TRBV19
j_gene: TRBJ2-7
CDR3nt: TGTGCCAGTAGTAGGACCCTCTCCTACGAGCAGTACTTC
CDR3aa: CASSRTLSYEQYF

abundance: once
d_gene: .
v_gene: TRBV6-6
j_gene: TRBJ1-1
CDR3nt: TGTGCCAGCAGTTACCGGGACCAAACTCGAGCTTTCTTT
CDR3aa: CASSYRDQTRAFF

abundance: .
d_gene: TRBD2
v_gene: TRBV2
j_gene: TRBJ2-3
CDR3nt: TGTGCCAGCACCGGGGGACTAGGGACAGATACGCAGTATTTT
CDR3aa: CASTGGLGTDTQYF

abundance: .
d_gene: .
v_gene: TRBV18
j_gene: TRBJ1-2
CDR3nt: TGTGCCAGCTCACCGCGAACCTTCGATGGCTACACCTTC
CDR3aa: CASSPRTFDGYTF

abundance: .
d_gene: .
v_gene: TRBV11-1
j_gene: TRBJ1-3
CDR3nt: TGTGCCAGCAGCTTGGCTCCTCGTGGAGCCTCCTCTGGAAACACCATATATTTT
CDR3aa: CASSLAPRGASSGNTIYF

abundance: .
d_gene: .
v_gene: TRBV12-5
j_gene: TRBJ2-5
CDR3nt: TGTGCTAGTGGTCCCTATATTGTTTCAGGGATCGAGACCCAGTACTTC
CDR3aa: CASGPYIVSGIETQYF

abundance: .
d_gene: .
v_gene: TRBV28
j_gene: TRBJ1-5
CDR3nt: TGTGCCAGCAGGACGGTAGGGTCATTCAATCAGCCCCAGCATTTT
CDR3aa: CASRTVGSFNQPQHF

abundance: .
d_gene: .
v_gene: TRBV4-3
j_gene: TRBJ2-3
CDR3nt: TGCGCCAGCAGCCCTCTAAGGGAGTTGGCAGATACGCAGTATTTT
CDR3aa: CASSPLRELADTQYF

abundance: .
d_gene: TRBD2
v_gene: TRBV28
j_gene: TRBJ2-7
CDR3nt: TGTGCCAGCAGTTTCCAGCGGGGGGGCCTTTACGAGCAGTACTTC
CDR3aa: CASSFQRGGLYEQYF

abundance: .
d_gene: TRBD2
v_gene: TRBV12-5
j_gene: TRBJ2-7
CDR3nt: TGTGCTAGTGGATTAGCGGGGGGATCTTACGAGCAGTACTTC
CDR3aa: CASGLAGGSYEQYF

abundance: .
d_gene: .
v_gene: TRBV29-1
j_gene: TRBJ2-7
CDR3nt: TGCAGCGTTATCCAGACCTACGAGCAGTACTTC
CDR3aa: CSVIQTYEQYF

abundance: .
d_gene: .
v_gene: TRBV12-5
j_gene: TRBJ2-1
CDR3nt: TGTGCTAGTGGTGCCGTGCCGGGACCCAATTTTTACAATGAGCAGTTCTTC
CDR3aa: CASGAVPGPNFYNEQFF

abundance: few
d_gene: .
v_gene: TRBV19
j_gene: TRBJ1-2
CDR3nt: TGTGCCAGTAATAGACACACATCTACGGGCTACACCTTC
CDR3aa: CASNRHTSTGYTF

abundance: .
d_gene: .
v_gene: TRBV6-5
j_gene: TRBJ1-1
CDR3nt: TGTGCCAGCAGATTACAGGGAGGAGACACTGAAGCTTTCTTT
CDR3aa: CASRLQGGDTEAFF

abundance: .
d_gene: TRBD1
v_gene: TRBV6-6
j_gene: TRBJ1-5
CDR3nt: TGTGCCAGCAGTTACGGGGGACAGGGCAGTGGGCCCCAGCATTTT
CDR3aa: CASSYGGQGSGPQHF

abundance: .
d_gene: TRBD2
v_gene: TRBV27
j_gene: TRBJ2-2
CDR3nt: TGTGCCAGCAAGGGTGGCGGGGGGGCCCTCGAGGGCACCGGGGAGCTGTTTTTT
CDR3aa: CASKGGGGALEGTGELFF

abundance: .
d_gene: .
v_gene: TRBV18
j_gene: TRBJ1-4
CDR3nt: TGTGCCAGCTCACACGGGCGGGATGAAAAACTGTTTTTT
CDR3aa: CASSHGRDEKLFF

abundance: medium-sized
d_gene: .
v_gene: TRBV11-2
j_gene: TRBJ1-1
CDR3nt: TGTGCCAGCAGTTCTTACCCGGGGGGGGAACGTGAAGCTTTCTTT
CDR3aa: CASSSYPGGEREAFF

abundance: .
d_gene: .
v_gene: TRBV29-1
j_gene: TRBJ1-1
CDR3nt: TGCAGCTCATGGAGGGGCACTGAAGCTTTCTTT
CDR3aa: CSSWRGTEAFF